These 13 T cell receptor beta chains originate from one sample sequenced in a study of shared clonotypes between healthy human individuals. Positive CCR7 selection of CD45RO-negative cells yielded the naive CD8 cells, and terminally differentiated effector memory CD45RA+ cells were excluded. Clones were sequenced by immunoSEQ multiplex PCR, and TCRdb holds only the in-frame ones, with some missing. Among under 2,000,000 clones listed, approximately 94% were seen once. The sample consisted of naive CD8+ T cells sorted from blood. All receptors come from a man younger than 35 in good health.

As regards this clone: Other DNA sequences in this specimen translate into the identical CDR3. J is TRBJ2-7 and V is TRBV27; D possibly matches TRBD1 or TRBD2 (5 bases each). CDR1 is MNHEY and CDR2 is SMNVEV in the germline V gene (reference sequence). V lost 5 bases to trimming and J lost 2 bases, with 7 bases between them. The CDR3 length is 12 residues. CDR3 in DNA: TGTGCCAGCAGTGGGGGTACCTACGAGCAGTACTTC. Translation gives CASSGGTYEQYF.

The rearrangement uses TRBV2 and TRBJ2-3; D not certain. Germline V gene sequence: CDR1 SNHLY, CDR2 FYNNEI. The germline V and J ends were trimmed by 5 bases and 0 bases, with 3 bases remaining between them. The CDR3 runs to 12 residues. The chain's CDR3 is CASSLSTDTQYF. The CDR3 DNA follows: TGTGCCAGCAGTCTTAGCACAGATACGCAGTATTTT.

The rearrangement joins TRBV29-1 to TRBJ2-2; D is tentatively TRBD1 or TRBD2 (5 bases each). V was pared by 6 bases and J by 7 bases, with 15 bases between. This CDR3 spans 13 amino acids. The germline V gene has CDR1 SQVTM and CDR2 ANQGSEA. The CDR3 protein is CSVLEGPIGELFF. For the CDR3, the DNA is TGCAGCGTCCTCGAGGGGCCCATCGGGGAGCTGTTTTTT.

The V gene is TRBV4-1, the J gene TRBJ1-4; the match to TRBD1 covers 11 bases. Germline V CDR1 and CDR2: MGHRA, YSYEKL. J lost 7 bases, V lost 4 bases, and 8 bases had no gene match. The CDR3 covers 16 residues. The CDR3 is CASSRSDRGQGEKLFF. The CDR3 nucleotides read TGCGCCAGCAGCCGTTCGGACAGGGGGCAAGGTGAAAAACTGTTTTTT.

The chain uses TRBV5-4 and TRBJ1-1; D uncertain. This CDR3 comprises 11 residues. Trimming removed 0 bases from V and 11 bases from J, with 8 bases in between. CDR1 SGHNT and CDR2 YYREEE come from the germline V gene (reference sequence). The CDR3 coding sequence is TGTGCCAGCAGCTTGGAAGGGATGGCTTTCTTT. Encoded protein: CASSLEGMAFF. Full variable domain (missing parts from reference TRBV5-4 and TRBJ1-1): ETGVTQSPTHLIKTRGQQVTLRCSSQSGHNTVSWYQQALGQGPQFIFQYYREEENGRGNFPPRFSGLQFPNYSSELNVNALELDDSALYLCASSLEGMAFFGQGTRLTVV.

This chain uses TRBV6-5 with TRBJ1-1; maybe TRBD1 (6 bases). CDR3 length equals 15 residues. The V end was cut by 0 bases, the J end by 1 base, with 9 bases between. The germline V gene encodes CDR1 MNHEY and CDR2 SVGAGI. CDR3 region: CASSYSGGQNTEAFF. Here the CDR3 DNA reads TGTGCCAGCAGTTACTCCGGGGGGCAGAACACTGAAGCTTTCTTT.

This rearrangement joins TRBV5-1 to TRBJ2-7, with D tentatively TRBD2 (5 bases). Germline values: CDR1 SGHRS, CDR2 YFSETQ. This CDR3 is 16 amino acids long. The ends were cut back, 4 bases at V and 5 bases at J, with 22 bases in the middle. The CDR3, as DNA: TGCGCCAGCAGCCCAACCGGGCTAGAGGGTATCGACGAGCAGTACTTC. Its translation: CASSPTGLEGIDEQYF.

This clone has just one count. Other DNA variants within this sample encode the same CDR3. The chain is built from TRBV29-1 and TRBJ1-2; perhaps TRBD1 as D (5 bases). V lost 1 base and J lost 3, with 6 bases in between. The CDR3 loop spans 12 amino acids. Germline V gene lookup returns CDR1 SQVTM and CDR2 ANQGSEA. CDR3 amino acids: CSVEGGDYGYTF. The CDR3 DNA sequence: TGCAGCGTTGAAGGGGGGGACTATGGCTACACCTTC. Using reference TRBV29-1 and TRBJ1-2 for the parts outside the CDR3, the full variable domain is SAVISQKPSRDICQRGTSLTIQCQVDSQVTMMFWYRQQPGQSLTLIATANQGSEATYESGFVIDKFPISRPNLTFSTLTVSNMSPEDSSIYLCSVEGGDYGYTFGSGTRLTVV.

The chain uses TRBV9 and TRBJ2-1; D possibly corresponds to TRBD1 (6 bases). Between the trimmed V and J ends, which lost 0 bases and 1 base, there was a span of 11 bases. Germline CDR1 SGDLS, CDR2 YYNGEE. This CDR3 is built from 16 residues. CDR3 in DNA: TGTGCCAGCAGCGTAGCGGACAGCCTTTCCTACAATGAGCAGTTCTTC. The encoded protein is CASSVADSLSYNEQFF. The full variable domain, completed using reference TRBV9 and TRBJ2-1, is DSGVTQTPKHLITATGQRVTLRCSPRSGDLSVYWYQQSLDQGLQFLIQYYNGEERAKGNILERFSAQQFPDLHSELNLSSLELGDSALYFCASSVADSLSYNEQFFGPGTRLTVL.

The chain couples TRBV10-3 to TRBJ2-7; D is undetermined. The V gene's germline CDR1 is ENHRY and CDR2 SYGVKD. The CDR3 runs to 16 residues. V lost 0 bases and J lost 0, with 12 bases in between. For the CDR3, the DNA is TGTGCCATCAGTGAGTCATGGGGTACAAGCTCCTACGAGCAGTACTTC. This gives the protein CAISESWGTSSYEQYF.

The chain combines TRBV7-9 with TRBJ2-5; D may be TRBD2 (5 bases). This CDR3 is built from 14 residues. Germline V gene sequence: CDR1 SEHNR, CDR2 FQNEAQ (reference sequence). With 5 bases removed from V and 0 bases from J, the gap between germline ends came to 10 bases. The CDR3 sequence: CASSLPGYQETQYF. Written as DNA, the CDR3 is TGTGCCAGCAGCCTTCCGGGATACCAAGAGACCCAGTACTTC.

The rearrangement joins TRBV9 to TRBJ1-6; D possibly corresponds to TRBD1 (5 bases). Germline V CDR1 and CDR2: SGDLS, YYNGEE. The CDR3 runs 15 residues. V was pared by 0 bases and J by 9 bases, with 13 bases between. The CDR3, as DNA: TGTGCCAGCAGCGTAGAGGCAGGGACCTTTTCACCCCTCCACTTT. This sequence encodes CASSVEAGTFSPLHF.

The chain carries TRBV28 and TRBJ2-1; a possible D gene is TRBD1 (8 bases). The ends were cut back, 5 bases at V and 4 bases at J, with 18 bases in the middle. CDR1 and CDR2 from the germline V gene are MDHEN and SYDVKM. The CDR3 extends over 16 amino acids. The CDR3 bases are TGTGCCAGCAGTAACAGGGGGAGGGGGCTGTACAATGAGCAGTTCTTC. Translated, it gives CASSNRGRGLYNEQFF.